These T cell receptor beta chains were read from a single sample in a study of blood T cells in healthy people across ages. TCRdb reanalysed the 5' RACE reads using MiXCR and keeps one entry per CDR3 protein. The sample lists under 2,000,000 distinct CDR3 sequences; about 50% were seen once. The sequencing sample was made of blood. The receptors shown here come from a woman aged 40 to 50 in good health. The conserved cysteine and the conserved F or W are not part of the CDR3 here. Fields, in order: V gene, D gene, CDR3 protein. D genes are given only for firm matches.

TRBV20-1	-	SAREQGNYGYT
TRBV5-4	TRBD2	ASSLGLGGSEQY
TRBV13	-	ASSEDSYNEQY
TRBV27	-	ASSSASHTQY
TRBV6-2/TRBV6-3	TRBD2	ASSQTSGGSEQF
TRBV20-1	TRBD1	SAFRTGVSNQPQH
TRBV7-9	-	ASSLVGSSATYEQY
TRBV15	-	ATSRNGILGETQY
TRBV9	-	ASSVAGTLDSPLH
TRBV7-2	TRBD1	ASSLGTGQNIQY
TRBV5-5	TRBD2	ASSLGAGGGEQF
TRBV5-1	TRBD1	ASSPHDRGYNEKLF
TRBV7-9	TRBD1	ASSFPDRGPGYT
TRBV5-6	TRBD2	ASNGLAGGLTDTQY
TRBV6-2/TRBV6-3	-	TSRQHYPGANVLT
TRBV20-1	-	SASRGMGQPQH
TRBV27	TRBD1	ASSPSPGQGGTQY
TRBV6-6	TRBD1	ASSRDRGGTEAF
TRBV18	-	ASSPRDAGESGANVLT
TRBV5-5	-	ASSRQEEKLF
TRBV28	TRBD2	ASSRGTSGEKTQY
TRBV24-1	-	ATSDSGYNEQF
TRBV9	-	ASSVATGERPLQETQY
TRBV18	-	ASSPWPHNEQY
TRBV6-5	-	ASSSRGMRHTEAF
TRBV7-2	TRBD1	ASSSVGQANYGYT
TRBV28	-	ASSLGFRNEKLF
TRBV20-1	TRBD1	SAPYGTGPREQY
TRBV20-1	-	SARVPGGAKQPQH
TRBV20-1	-	SAREEWTQQETQY
TRBV12-3/TRBV12-4	-	ASSAHVLSNQPQH
TRBV5-6	-	ASSSPRVSDEQY
TRBV9	-	ASSVRDWSSYNEQF
TRBV20-1	-	SARTGTLPEKLF
TRBV5-1	-	ASSLEGSFPGDEQF
TRBV7-9	-	PSSLLETGANVLT
TRBV4-3	TRBD1	ASSPDRGQSDTQY
TRBV5-1	-	ASSTSQQGSYEQY
TRBV6-6	TRBD2	ASSYVGGGKETQY
TRBV9	-	ASSVERQGFYGYT
TRBV20-1	TRBD2	SAPPRREGYNEQY
TRBV18	-	ASSPQGDNYGYT
TRBV2	TRBD2	ASSGPGLGVEQF
TRBV6-1	TRBD1	ASSLGQGSRVSYEQY
TRBV27	-	ASSPQLPYGYT
TRBV7-9	-	ASSLMGIANYGYT
TRBV6-5	-	ASSEGSGVYEQY
TRBV7-2	-	ASSLGSVLEETQY
TRBV12-3/TRBV12-4	TRBD2	ASSSAGGRDVDEQF
TRBV29-1	-	SVVGGPANYGYT
TRBV20-1	TRBD2	SARSGGGLYNEQY
TRBV7-2	-	ASSLARRDTEAF
TRBV4-3	-	ASSQDPGHISGANVLT
TRBV4-2	-	ASSQSLGRLDSLGEQY
TRBV6-2/TRBV6-3	-	ASSYNIRVEQF
TRBV20-1	TRBD1	SARDYQGAGNQPQH
TRBV5-1	-	ASSSTDNRNSPLH
TRBV7-2	-	ASSPSRNEQF